The source of this T cell receptor (beta chain) is a study of CD8+CD57+ T cells in acquired aplastic anemia. Notes on the study in general: Significant differences in CD8+ Simpson's diversity were not observed between patients and controls. When set against total CD4+ and CD8+ pools, CD8+CD57+ cells in patients had lower diversity.

About this clonotype: Its specificity is not known.

The germline gives CDR1 DFQATT, CDR2 SNEGSKA (reference sequence). The CDR3 has 13 amino acids. V was shortened by 6 bases and J by 5 bases, with 16 bases between the two germline ends. Researchers used genomic DNA as the template to profile TCR beta VDJ and CDR3. TCRdb reanalysed the reads using MiXCR and keeps one entry per CDR3 protein. Of around 21,000 distinct CDR3 sequences in the sample, 30% to 50% were seen once. The sequenced patients had an expansion of CD8+CD57+ cells seen by flow cytometry. The source is a human donor with aplastic anemia. This chain joins TRBV20-1 and TRBJ2-5, with unresolved D. The source material was CD8+CD57+ T cells sorted from PBMCs. This sample's subset: bead-enriched CD8+CD57+ effector memory T cells from SAA patients. CDR3 DNA: TGCAGTGCCCCGTCCGGAGCGTTGGAGACCCAGTACTTC. Residues: CSAPSGALETQYF.